This TCR beta chain was observed in a study of T cells in Graves' hyperthyroidism and ophthalmopathy. In the study overall: Peripheral blood was secured at the point of initial diagnosis, before any treatment. Overall study results and limits: Progression to ophthalmopathy was predicted a median of approximately 6.4 months early.

Details on this clonotype: As yet, its antigen is unknown.

The V and J ends lost 3 bases and 7 bases respectively, with 18 bases between them. The germline V gene has CDR1 LNHDA and CDR2 SQIVND (reference sequence). The CDR3 has 16 residues. Authors of the study amplified TCR beta CDR3 regions from RNA transcripts. In the first-round RT-PCR of the TCR CDR3, the HTBI primer set was used. TCRdb recomputed calls from the multiplex PCR reads with MiXCR, one row per CDR3 protein. The sample has about 610,000 distinct CDR3 sequences; more than 15% are singletons. This TCR was sampled from a woman aged 40 to 50 with Graves' ophthalmopathy. V and J are TRBV19 and TRBJ2-2; D possibly uses TRBD1 or TRBD2 (6 bases each). Input material: blood. CDR3 coding DNA: TGTGCCAGTAGTATTGGGTGGCAGGGGAGGATCGGGGAGCTGTTTTTT. As protein: CASSIGWQGRIGELFF. The full variable domain, its missing parts supplied by reference TRBV19 and TRBJ2-2, is DGGITQSPKYLFRKEGQNVTLSCEQNLNHDAMYWYRQDPGQGLRLIYYSQIVNDFQKGDIAEGYSVSREKKESFPLTVTSAQKNPTAFYLCASSIGWQGRIGELFFGEGSRLTVL.